The 8 T cell receptor beta chains given below trace back to one sample, sequenced in a study of cytomegalovirus exposure and HLA in healthy donors. Use of 60 Vbeta and 13 Jbeta primers characterized the PCR. Profiled with immunoSEQ multiplex PCR; TCRdb holds only in-frame clones, not every one. The data show 180,000 or so clones, over 80% seen once. Input material: PBMCs. These receptors were collected from a man aged 35 to 55 in good health and CMV-seronegative.

This clone came up a few times. In nucleotides, the CDR3 is TGTGCCTGGAGTACCGGGACTAGCGGGGGGGCAGATACGCAGTATTTT. Its protein is CAWSTGTSGGADTQYF. This chain connects TRBV30 to TRBJ2-3; TRBD2 aligns across 16 bases. Trimming cost V 2 bases and J 4 bases; bases outside gene matches: 3. The CDR3 runs 16 residues. The germline V gene encodes CDR1 GTSNPN and CDR2 SVGIG (reference sequence).

CDR3 nucleotides: TGTGCCAGCAGCTATCAGGGGGCAACGTGGGAGACCCAGTACTTC. This translates into CASSYQGATWETQYF. The chain carries TRBV7-3 and TRBJ2-5, with 8 bases fitting TRBD1. The CDR3 covers 15 residues. Germline values: CDR1 SGHTA, CDR2 FQGTGA. J gave up 5 bases and V 4 bases, and 9 bases lay outside the gene matches.

The chain uses TRBV28 and TRBJ1-2; the D is unclear. Deletions cut 5 bases from V and 8 bases from J, with 9 bases between. The CDR3 totals 11 residues. From germline, CDR1 is MDHEN and CDR2 SYDVKM. The CDR3 here is CASSPGKGYTF. CDR3 sequence (DNA): TGTGCCAGCAGTCCGGGAAAGGGCTACACCTTC.

This clone appeared a few times. The chain combines TRBV4-1 with TRBJ2-6, with D tentatively TRBD1 (5 bases). Trimming took 3 bases from V and 2 from J, leaving 8 bases between them. This CDR3 is built from 15 residues. Germline values: CDR1 MGHRA, CDR2 YSYEKL. DNA of the CDR3: TGCGCCAGCAGCCACCCGACAGCTGGGGCCAACGTCCTGACTTTC. Amino acids: CASSHPTAGANVLTF.

The chain has TRBV15 and TRBJ2-7; TRBD1 aligns across 10 bases. This CDR3 is 15 amino acids long. The trim removed 1 base at V and 7 bases at J, leaving 7 bases unmatched. Germline V gene data show CDR1 as LNHNV and CDR2 as YYDKDF (reference sequence). CDR3 nucleotide sequence: TGTGCCACCAGCAGAGTCTTTGGGACAGGGGTTGAGCAGTACTTC. Translation: CATSRVFGTGVEQYF.

This rearrangement joins TRBV28 to TRBJ1-3; 12 bases are a match to TRBD1. The CDR3 is 16 amino acids. V was pared by 6 bases and J by 0 bases, with 3 bases of the junction left unmatched. Per the germline V gene, CDR1 is MDHEN and CDR2 is SYDVKM. The CDR3 region has the DNA TGTGCCAGCAGGGGACAGGGGGCCCGCTCTGGAAACACCATATATTTT. It is translated as CASRGQGARSGNTIYF.

The gene calls are TRBV11-3 and TRBJ2-1; the D gene is possibly TRBD2 (5 bases). V lost 4 bases and J lost 10, with 14 bases in between. Per the germline V gene, CDR1 is SGHNT and CDR2 is YENEEA. The CDR3 runs to 13 residues. The CDR3: CASSSTGQREQFF. The CDR3 DNA follows: TGTGCCAGCAGCTCAACGGGTCAGCGGGAGCAGTTCTTC.

This clone was seen only a few times. V and J are TRBV11-3 and TRBJ2-3; 7 bases are shared with TRBD2. The CDR3 length is 16 residues. The germline CDR1 and CDR2 sequences are SGHNT and YENEEA. With V trimmed by 3 bases and J by 2 bases, 8 bases remained unmatched. DNA of the CDR3: TGTGCCAGCAGCTTTGCTTCCCGGGACTACACAGATACGCAGTATTTT. Translation: CASSFASRDYTDTQYF.